The subject of this entry is one T cell receptor (beta chain). The entry originates in a study of blood T cell repertoires in COVID-19. Study in general: Spain, Italy and the United States supplied samples that represented acute and convalescent COVID-19.

Germline assignment: CDR1 SQVTM and CDR2 ANQGSEA. The CDR3 has 12 residues. V was shortened by 5 bases and J by 2 bases, with 6 bases between the two germline ends. Per the original data handling: Using reference gene primer amplification, nucleated cell counts were estimated. Using immunoSEQ multiplex PCR, the repertoire was profiled, and TCRdb retains in-frame clones only, with some absent. D and trimming were read from the DNA, whereas the V and J calls and clone size are those reported in that table. The sample carries 300,000 to 400,000 clones, more than 75% recorded once. Study members were between 18 and 89 years old and lived in 20 to 25 US regions. Cohort allocation depended upon clinical history that participants reported.

This TCR derives from a young woman with acute COVID-19. This chain connects TRBV29-1 to TRBJ2-2, with D maybe TRBD1 (5 bases). Sequenced input: PBMCs or T cells enriched from blood (not recorded which). The CDR3 sequence is CSVQGNTGELFF. In DNA, the CDR3 is TGCAGCGTTCAGGGCAACACCGGGGAGCTGTTTTTT.